The 19 T cell receptor beta chains presented below share a single source sample, sequenced in a study of shared T cell receptors in the human thymus. Sequencing was performed with immunoSEQ multiplex PCR; in TCRdb, only in-frame clones are kept and a portion is missing. The repertoire has some 720,000 clones, over 75% of them found once; the top ten carry 0.0095% to 0.012%. In addition, the sample was reused for a study of human thymus T cells.

The sequencing input was thymocytes. The receptors were sampled from a boy less than two years old with a congenital heart defect.

V and J are TRBV27 and TRBJ2-7; possible D gene TRBD1, 6 bases. The CDR3 consists of 16 residues. The V gene's germline CDR1 is MNHEY and CDR2 SMNVEV (reference sequence). Trimming stripped 0 bases from V and 4 bases from J, with 16 bases between. DNA for the CDR3: TGTGCCAGCAGTTTATCCGGGGACACCGCGGCGTACGAGCAGTACTTC. This sequence encodes CASSLSGDTAAYEQYF.

CDR3 DNA sequence: TGTGCCAGCAGTTTCCCGGGAAGCACCGGGGAGCTGTTTTTT. Protein: CASSFPGSTGELFF. The rearrangement uses TRBV27 and TRBJ2-2; maybe TRBD2 (5 bases). Trimming cost V 3 bases and J 4 bases, with 9 bases left between them. CDR3 length: 14 residues. Germline V lookup: CDR1 MNHEY, CDR2 SMNVEV (reference sequence).

The gene calls are TRBV5-1 and TRBJ2-3; TRBD2 matches at 13 bases. Looked up from germline, CDR1 is SGHRS and CDR2 is YFSETQ. CDR3 size: 16 residues. V trimming: 3 bases; J trimming: 2 bases; junction bases outside the gene matches: 3. The CDR3 is CASSSTSGRATDTQYF. CDR3 coding DNA: TGCGCCAGCAGCTCCACTAGCGGGAGGGCCACAGATACGCAGTATTTT.

The chain uses TRBV27 and TRBJ2-7, with TRBD1 identical over 9 bases. V was clipped by 2 bases and J by 3 bases; unmatched bases: 11. CDR3 size: 17 residues. In germline, CDR1 is MNHEY, CDR2 SMNVEV (reference sequence). CDR3 in DNA: TGTGCCAGCAGTTTAGTACCCCCCGGGACAGGGATCTACGAGCAGTACTTC. This codes for CASSLVPPGTGIYEQYF.

The CDR3 region is CASSQRRSSSYEQYF. CDR3 nucleotide sequence: TGCGCCAGCAGCCAAAGGCGGAGTAGCTCCTACGAGCAGTACTTC. The genes are TRBV4-1 and TRBJ2-7; D unclear. CDR1 and CDR2 from the germline V gene are MGHRA and YSYEKL. V was shortened by 2 bases and J by 0 bases, with 11 bases between the two germline ends. This CDR3 is 15 amino acids long.

The chain couples TRBV11-2 to TRBJ2-7; D gene unclear. CDR3 size: 14 residues. Germline CDR1 and CDR2: SGHAT and FQNNGV. Between the trimmed V and J ends, which lost 5 bases and 7 bases, there was a span of 18 bases. The CDR3 DNA sequence: TGTGCCAGCAGCCCAGAGGCGAGACCGGATGAGCAGTACTTC. Amino acids: CASSPEARPDEQYF.

The V gene is TRBV18, the J gene TRBJ2-4; the D gene is possibly TRBD2 (6 bases). The CDR3 runs to 17 residues. CDR1 is KGHSH, CDR2 LQKENI, per germline. The V gene lost 4 bases and the J gene lost 0 bases, with 16 bases spanning the gap. DNA for the CDR3: TGTGCCAGCTCACTTCCGGGACTGAACCTAGCCAAAAACATTCAGTACTTC. Translating gives CASSLPGLNLAKNIQYF.

The V call is TRBV2, the J call TRBJ2-7; tentative D call: TRBD2 (8 bases). There are 15 residues in the CDR3. Trimming shortened V by 7 bases and J by 1 base, and 17 bases separated the two germline ends. Germline CDR1 reads SNHLY; CDR2 reads FYNNEI. The CDR3 is CASNYRGGGSYEQYF. CDR3 coding DNA: TGTGCCAGCAACTACAGGGGCGGGGGGTCCTACGAGCAGTACTTC.

The chain recombines TRBV27 with TRBJ2-7; weak D call: TRBD1 (6 bases). Germline V gene data show CDR1 as MNHEY and CDR2 as SMNVEV (reference sequence). The V and J ends lost 5 bases and 3 bases respectively, with 26 bases between them. The CDR3 has 18 amino acids. The CDR3 coding sequence is TGTGCCAGCAGTCGTTCCCCTCCTAAGGGGGACGGATACTACGAGCAGTACTTC. Protein: CASSRSPPKGDGYYEQYF.

This CDR3 reads CASSFGDRGPADTQYF. The DNA of the CDR3 is TGTGCCAGCAGTTTTGGGGACAGGGGGCCCGCAGATACGCAGTATTTT. This rearrangement joins TRBV28 to TRBJ2-3; TRBD1 aligns across 12 bases. With 3 bases clipped from V and 4 bases from J, the junction kept 5 bases outside the gene matches. The CDR3 runs 16 residues. The germline V gene has CDR1 MDHEN and CDR2 SYDVKM.

The CDR3 loop is CATSGLADRRMGYEQYF. CDR3 sequence (DNA): TGTGCCACCAGCGGTCTAGCAGATAGGAGAATGGGCTACGAGCAGTACTTC. The chain carries TRBV15 and TRBJ2-7; D might be TRBD2 (5 bases). Germline values: CDR1 LNHNV, CDR2 YYDKDF (reference sequence). Trimming shortened V by 5 bases and J by 3 bases, and 23 bases separated the two germline ends. The CDR3 has 17 residues.

The chain couples TRBV6-1 to TRBJ2-3; the D gene is possibly TRBD2 (6 bases). Germline V gives CDR1 MNHNS, CDR2 SASEGT. With 8 bases removed from V and 4 bases from J, the gap between germline ends came to 13 bases. This CDR3 region has 13 residues. The CDR3 DNA sequence: TGTGCCAGCCTCGGTTCGGGGGCAGATACGCAGTATTTT. Encoded protein: CASLGSGADTQYF.

The gene calls are TRBV4-1 and TRBJ2-5; D gene uncertain. Trimming shortened V by 4 bases and J by 2 bases, and 8 bases separated the two germline ends. The germline gives CDR1 MGHRA, CDR2 YSYEKL. The CDR3 contains 13 residues. The CDR3 loop is CASSPTAQETQYF. DNA for the CDR3: TGCGCCAGCAGCCCCACAGCTCAAGAGACCCAGTACTTC.

The chain uses TRBV28 and TRBJ1-1, with TRBD1 as a possible D gene (6 bases). Per germline, CDR1 MDHEN and CDR2 SYDVKM. V lost 2 bases and J 0 bases, leaving 10 bases between the germline ends. The CDR3 covers 15 residues. CDR3 protein: CASSLMGHMNTEAFF. The CDR3 region has the DNA TGTGCCAGCAGTTTAATGGGACATATGAACACTGAAGCTTTCTTT.

This rearrangement joins TRBV28 to TRBJ2-7, with TRBD2 matching 7 bases. V was clipped by 5 bases and J by 4 bases; unmatched bases: 11. This CDR3 has 15 residues. The germline CDR1 and CDR2 sequences are MDHEN and SYDVKM. The CDR3 nucleotides read TGTGCCAGCAGTGTCTACAGCCGGGGAGGGTACGAGCAGTACTTC. It is translated as CASSVYSRGGYEQYF.

The CDR3 protein is CASSVSGTSTDTQYF. The CDR3, as DNA: TGTGCCAGCAGTGTTAGCGGAACTAGCACAGATACGCAGTATTTT. The V gene is TRBV2, the J gene TRBJ2-3, with D possibly TRBD2 on 6 matching bases. The V end lost 4 bases, the J end lost 0 bases, and 11 bases lay between the germline ends. This CDR3 contains 15 residues. Looked up from germline, CDR1 is SNHLY and CDR2 is FYNNEI.

The rearrangement joins TRBV2 to TRBJ2-1; 8 nucleotides match TRBD2. With V trimmed by 6 bases and J by 9 bases, 22 bases remained unmatched. The germline gives CDR1 SNHLY, CDR2 FYNNEI. The CDR3 runs 18 residues. CDR3 sequence reads: CASRYERTGGPSSGEQFF. In DNA, the CDR3 is TGTGCCAGCAGATATGAGCGTACGGGAGGGCCCTCGTCTGGTGAGCAGTTCTTC.

The rearrangement uses TRBV11-2 and TRBJ2-7; 10 bases align to TRBD2. V dropped 7 bases and J dropped 7; count of bases not matched to a gene: 16. The CDR3 loop spans 16 amino acids. CDR1 is SGHAT and CDR2 is FQNNGV in the germline V gene. The DNA of the CDR3 is TGTGCCAGCACTGTGGGGGCACTAGCGGGACCGGGGGAGCAGTACTTC. Residues: CASTVGALAGPGEQYF. Supplemented by reference TRBV11-2 and TRBJ2-7, the full variable domain reads EAGVAQSPRYKIIEKRQSVAFWCNPISGHATLYWYQQILGQGPKLLIQFQNNGVVDDSQLPKDRFSAERLKGVDSTLKIQPAKLEDSAVYLCASTVGALAGPGEQYFGPGTRLTVT.

J is TRBJ1-2 and V is TRBV7-2; 11 bases fit TRBD1. The CDR3 runs to 14 residues. Trimming cost V 6 bases and J 8 bases; bases outside gene matches: 8. Germline CDR1 and CDR2: SGHTA and FQGNSA. CDR3 protein: CASSSGTGGGGYTF. CDR3 sequence (DNA): TGTGCCAGCAGTTCCGGGACAGGGGGAGGAGGCTACACCTTC.